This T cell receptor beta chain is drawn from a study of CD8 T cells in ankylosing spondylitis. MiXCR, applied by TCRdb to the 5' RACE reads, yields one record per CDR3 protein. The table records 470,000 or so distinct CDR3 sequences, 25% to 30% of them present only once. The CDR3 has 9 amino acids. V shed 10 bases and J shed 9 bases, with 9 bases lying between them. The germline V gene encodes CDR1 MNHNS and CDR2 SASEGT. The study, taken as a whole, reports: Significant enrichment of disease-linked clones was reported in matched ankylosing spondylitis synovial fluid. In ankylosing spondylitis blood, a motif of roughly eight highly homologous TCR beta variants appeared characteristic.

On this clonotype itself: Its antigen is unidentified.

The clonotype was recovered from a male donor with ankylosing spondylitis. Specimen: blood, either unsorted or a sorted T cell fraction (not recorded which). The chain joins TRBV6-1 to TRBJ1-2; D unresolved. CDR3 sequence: CATTFSYTF. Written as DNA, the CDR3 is TGTGCCACCACCTTTAGCTACACCTTC.